Listed here are 29 T cell receptor beta chains from one sample, sequenced in a study of shared clonotypes between healthy human individuals. Produced via immunoSEQ multiplex PCR; TCRdb's table is partial and in-frame only. The profile shows about half a million clones, roughly 80% of them singletons. Sequenced sample: PBMCs. The receptors originated from a woman aged 35 to 49 in good health. Some clones in this sample may be carry-over from other donors' samples.

This clone turned up a few times. A much larger clonotype is one base distant, so this may be a read error. The V call is TRBV30, the J call TRBJ1-6, with 7 positions matching TRBD1. V lost 3 bases to trimming and J lost 10 bases; unmatched junction nucleotides: 15. Germline V gene sequence: CDR1 GTSNPN, CDR2 SVGIG (reference sequence). CDR3 size: 16 residues. CDR3 protein: CAWSAYRGLTGSPLHF. CDR3 coding DNA: TGTGCCTGGAGCGCCTACAGGGGCCTCACGGGATCACCCCTCCACTTT.

In the case of this clone: A far larger clone is one nucleotide away, so this likely arose from a read error. The chain links TRBV29-1 to TRBJ1-1; TRBD1 is a possible D gene (5 bases). CDR3 length: 14 residues. The V end was cut by 6 bases, the J end by 5 bases, with 19 bases between. Per the germline V gene, CDR1 is SQVTM and CDR2 is ANQGSEA. Written as DNA, the CDR3 is TGCAGCGTAGCACTCGGGACGGTGGGTACTGAAGCTTTCTTT. Translated: CSVALGTVGTEAFF.

About this clone itself: With a far larger clone one base away, a read error is the likely cause. Other DNA sequences within the sample encode an identical CDR3. The V call is TRBV5-1, the J call TRBJ2-7; no clear D. Looked up from germline, CDR1 is SGHRS and CDR2 is YFSETQ. This CDR3 is 13 amino acids long. The CDR3 region is CASSLGLPYEQYF. DNA for the CDR3: TGCGCTAGCAGCTTGGGATTACCTTACGAGCAGTACTTC.

V usage is TRBV5-1 and J usage is TRBJ1-5; weak D call: TRBD1 (6 bases). The ends were cut back, 0 bases at V and 6 bases at J, with 10 bases in the middle. Germline V gene lookup returns CDR1 SGHRS and CDR2 YFSETQ. The CDR3 spans 14 residues. CDR3 sequence: CASSLEGGGQPQHF. The CDR3 bases are TGCGCCAGCAGCTTGGAGGGGGGTGGTCAGCCCCAGCATTTT.

The V and J genes are TRBV5-1 and TRBJ2-7; 9 bases are shared with TRBD2. The CDR3 runs 14 residues. Looked up from germline, CDR1 is SGHRS and CDR2 is YFSETQ. V shed 0 bases and J 11 bases; nucleotides not matched to a gene: 9. CDR3: CASSLGDSGRVKYF. For the CDR3, the DNA is TGCGCCAGCAGCTTGGGGGATAGCGGGAGAGTGAAGTACTTC. Full variable domain (missing parts from reference TRBV5-1 and TRBJ2-7): KAGVTQTPRYLIKTRGQQVTLSCSPISGHRSVSWYQQTPGQGLQFLFEYFSETQRNKGNFPGRFSGRQFSNSRSEMNVSTLELGDSALYLCASSLGDSGRVKYFGPGTRLTVT.

The chain carries TRBV5-1 and TRBJ2-4; D might be TRBD1 (5 bases). The V end was cut by 0 bases, the J end by 1 base, with 5 bases between. Germline V lookup: CDR1 SGHRS, CDR2 YFSETQ. CDR3 length: 14 residues. Here the CDR3 DNA reads TGCGCCAGCAGCTTGGACAGGGCCAAAAACATTCAGTACTTC. It specifies CASSLDRAKNIQYF.

This chain joins TRBV2 and TRBJ2-5; the D gene is possibly TRBD2 (6 bases). This CDR3 has 15 residues. V was trimmed by 5 bases and J by 1 base, leaving 14 bases between them. Per the germline V gene, CDR1 is SNHLY and CDR2 is FYNNEI. The CDR3 here is CASSPGLSPQETQYF. CDR3 coding DNA: TGTGCCAGCAGTCCCGGACTATCCCCCCAAGAGACCCAGTACTTC.

In the case of this clone: A much larger clone lies a single base off, so this may be a read error. The chain is built from TRBV28 and TRBJ2-7; unclear D gene. V lost 3 bases and J lost 5, with 17 bases in between. This CDR3 is built from 15 residues. Germline-derived CDR1 and CDR2 are MDHEN and SYDVKM. The CDR3 is CASSFPTTSSNEQYF. CDR3 in DNA: TGTGCCAGCAGTTTCCCAACGACAAGTTCGAACGAGCAGTACTTC.

In the case of this clone: A far larger clone differs by one base, so this is likely a read error. The CDR3 sequence: CANSLAGGKSTEQYF. The CDR3 DNA is TGTGCCAACAGCTTAGCTGGCGGGAAATCGACCGAGCAGTACTTC. V and J are TRBV7-2 and TRBJ2-7, with D perhaps TRBD2 (6 bases). The CDR3 spans 15 residues. From germline, CDR1 is SGHTA and CDR2 FQGNSA.

This clone occurred a few times. The chain's CDR3 is CASILAGGYEQYF. As DNA, the CDR3 is TGTGCCAGCATACTAGCGGGTGGGTACGAGCAGTACTTC. This chain joins TRBV6-1 and TRBJ2-5; 9 bases agree with TRBD2. TRBJ2-7 explains the end of the DNA better; the J call may be wrong. From germline, CDR1 is MNHNS and CDR2 SASEGT. CDR3 size: 13 residues.

This sequence joins TRBV5-1 and TRBJ1-2; TRBD1 agrees at 9 bases. V lost 0 bases to trimming and J lost 6 bases; unmatched junction nucleotides: 3. Germline CDR1 is SGHRS and CDR2 is YFSETQ. The CDR3 is made up of 14 amino acids. The CDR3 here is CASSLEQGADGYTF. CDR3 coding DNA: TGCGCCAGCAGCTTGGAACAGGGGGCAGATGGCTACACCTTC.

This clone occurred a few times. This chain connects TRBV4-3 to TRBJ2-6; D uncertain. CDR1 LGHNA and CDR2 YSLEER come from the germline V gene. The CDR3 contains 16 residues. Trimming took off 0 bases at V and 3 bases at J, with 9 bases between the two ends. This CDR3 reads CASSQDIVGGANVLTF. CDR3 sequence (DNA): TGCGCCAGCAGCCAAGATATTGTGGGTGGGGCCAACGTCCTGACTTTC.

The chain is built from TRBV7-9 and TRBJ2-1, with 9 bases fitting TRBD2. Trimming cost V 7 bases and J 8 bases; bases outside gene matches: 15. The germline V gene encodes CDR1 SEHNR and CDR2 FQNEAQ (reference sequence). The CDR3 spans 16 residues. The CDR3 region has the DNA TGTGCCAGCAACCCGCCCCCTAGCGGGGCCATGGATGAGCAGTTCTTC. Translation: CASNPPPSGAMDEQFF. Full variable domain (missing parts from reference TRBV7-9 and TRBJ2-1): DTGVSQNPRHKITKRGQNVTFRCDPISEHNRLYWYRQTLGQGPEFLTYFQNEAQLEKSRLLSDRFSAERPKGSFSTLEIQRTEQGDSAMYLCASNPPPSGAMDEQFFGPGTRLTVL.

The chain combines TRBV5-4 with TRBJ2-7; 7 nucleotides align to TRBD2. Looked up from germline, CDR1 is SGHNT and CDR2 is YYREEE (reference sequence). Trimming at V came to 2 bases and at J to 5 bases, leaving 13 bases not matched to a gene. The CDR3 is made up of 16 amino acids. The CDR3 region has the DNA TGTGCCAGCAGCTTAGGGGCCGGGGGGAGAAGGAACGAGCAGTACTTC. Its translation is CASSLGAGGRRNEQYF.

This clone was observed a handful of times. The rearrangement links TRBV28 to TRBJ2-4; 13 bases agree with TRBD2. CDR1 and CDR2 (germline): MDHEN, SYDVKM. V gave up 4 bases and J gave up 3 bases; unmatched junction bases: 3. CDR3 length: 16 amino acids. The CDR3 reads CASSWGLAGLKNIQYF. CDR3 nucleotide sequence: TGTGCCAGCAGTTGGGGACTAGCGGGGCTCAAAAACATTCAGTACTTC. The full variable domain, with the rest looked up from reference TRBV28 and TRBJ2-4, is DVKVTQSSRYLVKRTGEKVFLECVQDMDHENMFWYRQDPGLGLRLIYFSYDVKMKEKGDIPEGYSVSREKKERFSLILESASTNQTSMYLCASSWGLAGLKNIQYFGAGTRLSVL.

V gene TRBV7-2 combines with J gene TRBJ2-3, with 8 bases matching TRBD1. The germline gives CDR1 SGHTA, CDR2 FQGNSA. The CDR3 extends over 16 amino acids. J was trimmed by 5 bases and V by 2 bases; bases with no gene match: 9. The chain's CDR3 is CASSLSGQGALDTQYF. For the CDR3, the DNA is TGTGCCAGCAGCTTATCTGGGCAGGGGGCTTTAGATACGCAGTATTTT.

V usage is TRBV7-2 and J usage is TRBJ1-2; 8 bases align to TRBD1. CDR1 is SGHTA, CDR2 FQGNSA, per germline. The CDR3 runs to 13 residues. The trim removed 10 bases at V and 3 bases at J, leaving 7 bases unmatched. The CDR3 spells CATLDRVDYGYTF. CDR3 DNA: TGTGCCACCCTGGACAGGGTGGACTATGGCTACACCTTC.

This chain uses TRBV2 with TRBJ2-5; TRBD1 agrees at 7 bases. V dropped 6 bases and J dropped 2; count of bases not matched to a gene: 3. The germline V gene has CDR1 SNHLY and CDR2 FYNNEI. The CDR3 covers 13 residues. CDR3 residues: CASRRQGQETQYF. Here the CDR3 DNA reads TGTGCCAGCAGACGACAGGGACAAGAGACCCAGTACTTC. The full variable domain, completed using reference TRBV2 and TRBJ2-5, is EPEVTQTPSHQVTQMGQEVILRCVPISNHLYFYWYRQILGQKVEFLVSFYNNEISEKSEIFDDQFSVERPDGSNFTLKIRSTKLEDSAMYFCASRRQGQETQYFGPGTRLLVL.

The genes are TRBV4-1 and TRBJ2-7; 11 nucleotides agree with TRBD2. The CDR3 spans 16 residues. The germline gives CDR1 MGHRA, CDR2 YSYEKL. With 2 bases clipped from V and 2 bases from J, the junction kept 5 bases outside the gene matches. CDR3 in DNA: TGCGCCAGCAGCCAACTGCTAGCGGGAGGACCCTACGAGCAGTACTTC. Protein product: CASSQLLAGGPYEQYF.

A note on this clone: A far larger clone is just one base off, so this is likely a read error. This chain connects TRBV5-6 to TRBJ1-2; D gene unclear. With 4 bases removed from V and 4 bases from J, the gap between germline ends came to 11 bases. This CDR3 is built from 13 residues. Looked up from germline, CDR1 is SGHDT and CDR2 is YYEEEE. CDR3 sequence reads: CASSPLQIYGYTF. For the CDR3, the DNA is TGTGCCAGCAGCCCGCTACAGATCTATGGCTACACCTTC.

This clone was detected once. The chain combines TRBV28 with TRBJ1-5; D perhaps matches TRBD1 (6 bases). This CDR3 is 18 amino acids long. Trimming pared 5 bases from V and 0 bases from J, leaving 20 bases between. In germline, CDR1 is MDHEN, CDR2 SYDVKM. CDR3 coding DNA: TGTGCCAGCAGTCCCCGGACCGGGGGCGGGTATAGCAATCAGCCCCAGCATTTT. It specifies CASSPRTGGGYSNQPQHF.

The chain links TRBV15 to TRBJ2-5; D is ambiguous. V lost 0 bases and J lost 1, with 9 bases in between. This CDR3 spans 15 amino acids. Germline CDR1 LNHNV, CDR2 YYDKDF (reference sequence). The CDR3 here is CATSRDRATQETQYF. The CDR3 DNA sequence: TGTGCCACCAGCAGAGATCGGGCGACCCAAGAGACCCAGTACTTC.

With respect to this clone: This likely came from a read error, as a far larger clone is one base away. This rearrangement joins TRBV27 to TRBJ1-5; D is ambiguous. The CDR3 loop spans 14 amino acids. Deletions cut 5 bases from V and 2 bases from J, with 10 bases between. CDR1 MNHEY and CDR2 SMNVEV come from the germline V gene (reference sequence). The CDR3 DNA follows: TGTGCCAGCAGTCAATTGGGTGGCAATCAGCCCCAGCATTTT. Its protein is CASSQLGGNQPQHF.

The rearrangement uses TRBV5-1 and TRBJ2-5, with D perhaps TRBD1 (6 bases). The CDR3 length is 13 residues. Trimming left V 3 bases short and J 7 bases short, with 13 bases between. CDR1 SGHRS and CDR2 YFSETQ come from the germline V gene. The CDR3 DNA is TGCGCCAGCAGCTCCTACAGGGAAGGGACCCAGTACTTC. It encodes CASSSYREGTQYF.

A word on this clone: This sample also contains other DNA sequences that code for the same CDR3. The chain links TRBV18 to TRBJ2-7; 13 bases are a match to TRBD2. The ends lost 3 bases at V and 4 bases at J; junction bases unmatched: 3. The CDR3 spans 15 residues. Germline V gene data show CDR1 as KGHSH and CDR2 as LQKENI. Written as DNA, the CDR3 is TGTGCCAGCTCACCGCGGACTAGCGGGAGTTACGAGCAGTACTTC. Translating it yields CASSPRTSGSYEQYF.

The chain carries TRBV5-3 and TRBJ2-7, with 14 bases aligning to TRBD2. TRBV5-3 is reported as an ORF; its role is uncertain. This CDR3 contains 13 residues. V gave up 8 bases and J gave up 7 bases; unmatched junction bases: 5. The CDR3 protein is CASPTSGRVEQYF. In DNA, the CDR3 is TGTGCCAGCCCGACTAGCGGGAGGGTGGAGCAGTACTTC.

The chain couples TRBV28 to TRBJ1-5; the D gene is possibly TRBD1 (6 bases). The germline V gene encodes CDR1 MDHEN and CDR2 SYDVKM. V was shortened by 6 bases and J by 0 bases, with 15 bases between the two germline ends. This CDR3 region has 16 residues. CDR3 nucleotides: TGTGCCAGCAGGTTCCGGGACAACTATAGCAATCAGCCCCAGCATTTT. Protein product: CASRFRDNYSNQPQHF.

About this clone itself: A far bigger clonotype differs at one base, so this is likely a read error. This chain uses TRBV28 with TRBJ2-7, with D perhaps matching TRBD1 (5 bases). V dropped 2 bases and J dropped 6 bases, with 17 bases sitting between them. This CDR3 comprises 15 residues. Germline-derived CDR1 and CDR2 are MDHEN and SYDVKM. CDR3 DNA sequence: TGTGCCAGCAGTTTAGTTGACAGTGGGCATATCGAGCAGTACTTC. Its protein product is CASSLVDSGHIEQYF.

This clone was detected a few times. The J gene is TRBJ2-7, the V gene TRBV5-1; 9 nucleotides agree with TRBD1. CDR3 length: 13 amino acids. Germline V lookup: CDR1 SGHRS, CDR2 YFSETQ. V shed 4 bases, J shed 6 bases, and the junction held 5 bases outside the gene matches. CDR3 in amino acids: CASSPGTGPEQYF. In DNA form, the CDR3 reads TGCGCCAGCAGCCCCGGGACAGGGCCCGAGCAGTACTTC.